Below, 4 T cell receptor beta chains from the same sample are listed, as sequenced in a study of technical replicates of blood from a handful of donors. Sequenced by immunoSEQ multiplex PCR; TCRdb stores in-frame clones only, minus some. The table has some 70,000 clones, about nine tenths seen once. The sequencing sample was made of PBMCs. The source of these receptors is a human donor in good health. Some clones in this sample may be carry-over from other donors' samples.

The chain employs TRBV6-6 and TRBJ1-6, with 7 nucleotides matching TRBD1. The CDR3 totals 13 residues. The germline V gene has CDR1 MNHNY and CDR2 SVGAGI (reference sequence). Trimming took 2 bases from V and 10 from J; bases not matched to a gene: 2. CDR3 region: CASSYEQGSPLHF. For the CDR3, the DNA is TGTGCCAGCAGTTACGAACAGGGGTCACCCCTCCACTTT.

In this sample, this clone turned up once. This sequence joins TRBV5-6 and TRBJ1-2, with D tentatively TRBD1 (5 bases). CDR3 length: 14 amino acids. With 1 base removed from V and 7 bases from J, the gap between germline ends came to 14 bases. The V gene's germline CDR1 is SGHDT and CDR2 YYEEEE. The DNA of the CDR3 is TGTGCCAGCAGCTTGTTTGCAGGGTTGAGTGGCTACACCTTC. Amino acids: CASSLFAGLSGYTF.

This chain uses TRBV29-1 with TRBJ2-5; TRBD2 matches at 7 bases. V gave up 2 bases and J gave up 1 base; unmatched junction bases: 7. Germline values: CDR1 SQVTM, CDR2 ANQGSEA. CDR3 size: 15 residues. CDR3 sequence (DNA): TGCAGCGTTGAAAAGGGGTCGGGAGGCCAAGAGACCCAGTACTTC. As protein: CSVEKGSGGQETQYF.

This chain connects TRBV6-6 to TRBJ1-5; the match to TRBD1 covers 12 bases. Unmatched junction bases numbered 3, after V lost 0 bases and J lost 6 bases. The germline CDR1 and CDR2 sequences are MNHNY and SVGAGI (reference sequence). The CDR3 consists of 16 residues. The CDR3 DNA reads TGTGCCAGCAGTTACTCGGGACAGGGGGCCCTTCAGCCCCAGCATTTT. Residues: CASSYSGQGALQPQHF.